A single sample is the source of the 12 T cell receptor beta chains below, sequenced in a study of T cell changes during pregnancy in multiple sclerosis. Measured with immunoSEQ multiplex PCR; TCRdb has only the in-frame clones, and not every one. Among some 81,000 clones, more than 85% were seen once, and the ten largest hold 2% to 3%. The source material was peripheral blood, sampled after pregnancy. Receptors originate from a female donor in good health, enrolled as a control in a pregnancy study.

The chain links TRBV13 to TRBJ2-1, with D possibly TRBD2 on 6 matching bases. The CDR3 is 15 amino acids. Germline V CDR1 and CDR2: PRHDT, FYEKMQ (reference sequence). V dropped 8 bases and J dropped 2 bases, with 16 bases sitting between them. The CDR3, as DNA: TGTGCCAGCCGTCCGGCCGGGAGTCCCTACAATGAGCAGTTCTTC. Protein sequence: CASRPAGSPYNEQFF.

V gene TRBV20-1 combines with J gene TRBJ2-1; no firm D call. In germline, CDR1 is DFQATT, CDR2 SNEGSKA (reference sequence). The CDR3 is 10 residues long. The ends were cut back, 3 bases at V and 6 bases at J, with 3 bases in the middle. The CDR3, as DNA: TGCAGTGCTAGCCGCAATGAGCAGTTCTTC. Its translation is CSASRNEQFF.

This chain uses TRBV28 with TRBJ2-1; TRBD2 might be the D (5 bases). The CDR3 spans 14 residues. V shed 3 bases and J shed 0 bases, with 6 bases lying between them. Germline V gene lookup returns CDR1 MDHEN and CDR2 SYDVKM. The CDR3 region is CASSFGSSYNEQFF. The CDR3 DNA reads TGTGCCAGCAGTTTTGGGAGCTCCTACAATGAGCAGTTCTTC. The variable domain in full, with the rest retrieved from reference TRBV28 and TRBJ2-1, is DVKVTQSSRYLVKRTGEKVFLECVQDMDHENMFWYRQDPGLGLRLIYFSYDVKMKEKGDIPEGYSVSREKKERFSLILESASTNQTSMYLCASSFGSSYNEQFFGPGTRLTVL.

The rearrangement uses TRBV12-5 and TRBJ2-7, with 9 nucleotides matching TRBD2. CDR1 is LGHNT and CDR2 is FRNRAP in the germline V gene. This CDR3 region has 13 residues. With V trimmed by 7 bases and J by 5 bases, 6 bases remained unmatched. The DNA for the CDR3 is TGTGCTAGTGAAATAGCGGGGGCCAACGAGCAGTACTTC. Protein: CASEIAGANEQYF.

The genes are TRBV13 and TRBJ2-1; 9 nucleotides line up with TRBD2. The germline CDR1 and CDR2 sequences are PRHDT and FYEKMQ (reference sequence). The CDR3 is made up of 15 amino acids. After removal of 4 bases from V and 4 bases from J, the junction contained 5 bases not matched to a gene. The CDR3 reads CASSSRLAAYNEQFF. The CDR3 bases are TGTGCCAGCAGCTCCCGACTAGCGGCTTACAATGAGCAGTTCTTC.

The chain employs TRBV5-1 and TRBJ2-7, with 10 bases fitting TRBD1. CDR1 and CDR2 (germline): SGHRS, YFSETQ. The junction had 11 bases not matched to a gene; V was cut back by 4 bases and J by 1 base. The CDR3 runs 17 residues. Here the CDR3 reads CASSPRTGQGKSYEQYF. The DNA of the CDR3 is TGCGCCAGCAGCCCACGGACGGGACAGGGGAAATCCTACGAGCAGTACTTC.

This clone turned up a few times. This CDR3 is CASSETTGYEQYF. CDR3 nucleotides: TGTGCCAGCTCAGAAACGACAGGCTACGAGCAGTACTTC. The chain has TRBV18 and TRBJ2-7; the D gene is possibly TRBD1 (6 bases). CDR1 and CDR2 (germline): KGHSH, LQKENI. This CDR3 is built from 13 residues. Trimming cost V 5 bases and J 3 bases, with 11 bases left between them.

The CDR3 protein is CASSKEVTGNTEAFF. The DNA of the CDR3 is TGTGCCAGCAGCAAAGAAGTGACAGGGAACACTGAAGCTTTCTTT. V and J are TRBV21-1 and TRBJ1-1; TRBD1, the table's D call, was not compared with the DNA. TRBV21-1 is classified as a pseudogene. The CDR3 sequence is 15 residues long.

The chain is built from TRBV6-4 and TRBJ1-2; 12 bases are shared with TRBD1. V was clipped by 2 bases and J by 7 bases; unmatched bases: 8. CDR1 is MRHNA, CDR2 SNTAGT, per germline. The CDR3 has 16 residues. The CDR3 here is CASSDQPGQGAVGYTF. CDR3 nucleotide sequence: TGTGCCAGCAGTGACCAACCGGGACAGGGGGCCGTTGGCTACACCTTC.

The rearrangement uses TRBV5-6 and TRBJ2-2, with TRBD1 identical over 9 bases. The CDR3 sequence is 15 residues long. The germline gives CDR1 SGHDT, CDR2 YYEEEE. After removal of 2 bases from V and 3 bases from J, the junction contained 2 bases not matched to a gene. This CDR3 reads CASSFGTGYTGELFF. CDR3 bases: TGTGCCAGCAGCTTCGGGACAGGGTACACCGGGGAGCTGTTTTTT.

The chain recombines TRBV11-3 with TRBJ2-7, with 8 bases identical to TRBD2. V lost 4 bases and J lost 0; bases outside the gene matches: 5. Germline V gives CDR1 SGHNT, CDR2 YENEEA. This CDR3 contains 15 residues. The CDR3 is CASSSGREDSYEQYF. The CDR3 nucleotides read TGTGCCAGCAGCTCGGGGCGGGAGGACTCCTACGAGCAGTACTTC. The variable domain in full, completed from reference TRBV11-3 and TRBJ2-7, reads EAGVVQSPRYKIIEKKQPVAFWCNPISGHNTLYWYLQNLGQGPELLIRYENEEAVDDSQLPKDRFSAERLKGVDSTLKIQPAELGDSAVYLCASSSGREDSYEQYFGPGTRLTVT.

The chain carries TRBV5-1 and TRBJ2-5; unclear D gene. CDR3 size: 12 residues. Per germline, CDR1 SGHRS and CDR2 YFSETQ. Between the trimmed V and J ends, which lost 2 bases and 5 bases, there was a span of 7 bases. Here the CDR3 DNA reads TGCGCCAGCAGCTTCGGGTCCGAGACCCAGTACTTC. It is translated as CASSFGSETQYF. The entire variable domain, with the rest obtained from reference TRBV5-1 and TRBJ2-5, is as follows: KAGVTQTPRYLIKTRGQQVTLSCSPISGHRSVSWYQQTPGQGLQFLFEYFSETQRNKGNFPGRFSGRQFSNSRSEMNVSTLELGDSALYLCASSFGSETQYFGPGTRLLVL.